Listed here are 16 T cell receptor beta chains from one sample, sequenced in a study of cytomegalovirus exposure and HLA in healthy donors. The PCR contained 60 Vbeta and 13 Jbeta primers. TCRdb's table, derived via immunoSEQ multiplex PCR, lists solely in-frame clones and lacks some. The repertoire includes roughly 180,000 clones, about four fifths of them detected once, and around 7.3% sits in the top ten. Sequencing used PBMCs. Source of these receptors: a man aged 25 to 40 in good health and CMV-seropositive.

This clone was detected once. This chain connects TRBV5-1 to TRBJ2-7; 13 bases are shared with TRBD2. Trimming removed 1 base from V and 4 bases from J; junction bases left unmatched: 14. Germline V CDR1 and CDR2: SGHRS, YFSETQ. The CDR3 covers 19 residues. As DNA, the CDR3 is TGCGCCAGCAGCTTGACAACTAGCGGGGGGGCCTCAGTAATTTACGAGCAGTACTTC. Its translation is CASSLTTSGGASVIYEQYF.

This clone appeared a single time. This rearrangement joins TRBV9 to TRBJ2-1; 12 positions match TRBD2. Germline CDR1 SGDLS, CDR2 YYNGEE. V gave up 3 bases and J gave up 6 bases; unmatched junction bases: 4. The CDR3 contains 15 residues. The CDR3 DNA reads TGTGCCAGCAGCGGACTAGCGGGGGACCTCAATGAGCAGTTCTTC. Its translation: CASSGLAGDLNEQFF.

The chain employs TRBV6-5 and TRBJ2-7, with 7 positions matching TRBD2. The CDR3 is 11 amino acids. Germline-derived CDR1 and CDR2 are MNHEY and SVGAGI. The J segment lost 7 bases and the V segment lost 7 bases, leaving 4 bases of the junction unmatched. The CDR3 DNA sequence: TGTGCCAGCACCCAGGGAGGGGAGCAGTACTTC. This sequence encodes CASTQGGEQYF.

This clone was observed a handful of times. The rearrangement joins TRBV4-3 to TRBJ1-1; weak D call: TRBD1 (6 bases). Germline values: CDR1 LGHNA, CDR2 YSLEER. The V gene lost 4 bases and the J gene lost 5 bases, with 14 bases spanning the gap. The CDR3 has 14 residues. The CDR3 region is CASSLHTGTTEAFF. The CDR3 bases are TGCGCCAGCAGCCTTCACACCGGGACAACTGAAGCTTTCTTT.

This rearrangement joins TRBV27 to TRBJ1-5; TRBD1 matches 8 bases. CDR3 length equals 18 residues. Trimming took 8 bases from V and 0 from J; bases not matched to a gene: 15. Germline lookup yields CDR1 MNHEY and CDR2 SMNVEV (reference sequence). In DNA, the CDR3 is TGTGCCAGCGGAGCAGGGACAGGCGGACTCTATAGCAATCAGCCCCAGCATTTT. Translating it yields CASGAGTGGLYSNQPQHF.

The chain uses TRBV19 and TRBJ1-2; TRBD1 matches 10 bases. The CDR3 totals 16 residues. The germline CDR1 and CDR2 sequences are LNHDA and SQIVND (reference sequence). The V gene end was trimmed by 1 base and the J gene end by 2 bases; junction bases not matched to a gene: 4. Here the CDR3 DNA reads TGTGCCAGTAGTATAGGCCCGGGACAGGGGAACTATGGCTACACCTTC. The encoded protein is CASSIGPGQGNYGYTF.

The chain links TRBV5-1 to TRBJ1-2, with D unresolved. V gave up 6 bases and J gave up 4 bases, with 16 bases separating them. The CDR3 extends over 14 amino acids. The V gene's germline CDR1 is SGHRS and CDR2 YFSETQ. DNA for the CDR3: TGCGCCAGCACCCCCATGAGTTCGGGCTATGGCTACACCTTC. It encodes CASTPMSSGYGYTF.

This chain joins TRBV4-3 and TRBJ1-6; 7 positions match TRBD1. V shed 4 bases and J 4 bases; nucleotides not matched to a gene: 7. This CDR3 is built from 16 residues. The germline V gene has CDR1 LGHNA and CDR2 YSLEER. CDR3 in amino acids: CASSPGTAPYNSPLHF. Written as DNA, the CDR3 is TGCGCCAGCAGCCCCGGGACAGCACCTTATAATTCACCCCTCCACTTT.

The chain is built from TRBV27 and TRBJ2-7; 7 nucleotides line up with TRBD1. With 5 bases clipped from V and 1 base from J, the junction kept 8 bases outside the gene matches. The CDR3 loop spans 15 amino acids. Germline lookup yields CDR1 MNHEY and CDR2 SMNVEV (reference sequence). The CDR3 protein is CASSPVQGDSYEQYF. DNA of the CDR3: TGTGCCAGCAGTCCTGTCCAGGGGGATTCCTACGAGCAGTACTTC.

J is TRBJ2-5 and V is TRBV28, with 9 positions matching TRBD2. V shed 1 base, J shed 5 bases, and the junction held 8 bases outside the gene matches. This CDR3 is 16 amino acids long. In germline, CDR1 is MDHEN, CDR2 SYDVKM. CDR3 protein: CASSLFAGGPGETQYF. The CDR3 DNA reads TGTGCCAGCAGTTTATTCGCGGGAGGGCCGGGGGAGACCCAGTACTTC.

The chain recombines TRBV6-5 with TRBJ1-1; D may be TRBD1 (6 bases). The CDR3 has 15 amino acids. The germline V and J ends were trimmed by 7 bases and 5 bases, with 20 bases remaining between them. In germline, CDR1 is MNHEY, CDR2 SVGAGI. The CDR3 loop is CASNFLLGAKTEAFF. CDR3 DNA: TGTGCCAGCAACTTTCTCCTGGGGGCAAAGACTGAAGCTTTCTTT.

A word on this clone: At the DNA level, this CDR3 is encoded by other sequences in the same sample as well. V gene TRBV9 combines with J gene TRBJ1-1; D not certain. The CDR3 runs 13 residues. Looked up from germline, CDR1 is SGDLS and CDR2 is YYNGEE. Trimming removed 0 bases at V and 5 bases at J, with 8 bases between. The CDR3 DNA is TGTGCCAGCAGCGTAGGCGGAAGGACTGAAGCTTTCTTT. Residues: CASSVGGRTEAFF. The variable domain in full, completed from reference TRBV9 and TRBJ1-1, reads DSGVTQTPKHLITATGQRVTLRCSPRSGDLSVYWYQQSLDQGLQFLIQYYNGEERAKGNILERFSAQQFPDLHSELNLSSLELGDSALYFCASSVGGRTEAFFGQGTRLTVV.

The rearrangement joins TRBV11-2 to TRBJ2-1; a weak D match, TRBD2 (5 bases). The germline gives CDR1 SGHAT, CDR2 FQNNGV. The CDR3 length is 13 residues. V was pared by 3 bases and J by 6 bases, with 9 bases between. CDR3 residues: CASSFERTNEQFF. Here the CDR3 DNA reads TGTGCCAGCAGCTTTGAGCGGACCAATGAGCAGTTCTTC. Complete variable domain (other parts from reference TRBV11-2 and TRBJ2-1): EAGVAQSPRYKIIEKRQSVAFWCNPISGHATLYWYQQILGQGPKLLIQFQNNGVVDDSQLPKDRFSAERLKGVDSTLKIQPAKLEDSAVYLCASSFERTNEQFFGPGTRLTVL.

Remarks on this clone: The same CDR3 also results from other DNA sequences found in this sample. This chain links TRBV5-1 with TRBJ2-5; TRBD2 is a possible D gene (5 bases). V lost 3 bases and J 2 bases, leaving 11 bases between the germline ends. The germline gives CDR1 SGHRS, CDR2 YFSETQ. The CDR3 runs to 14 residues. This chain's CDR3 is CASSSTGNQETQYF. In DNA, the CDR3 is TGCGCCAGCAGCTCAACGGGGAATCAAGAGACCCAGTACTTC.

A word on this clone: The same CDR3 also results from other DNA sequences found in this sample. This rearrangement joins TRBV19 to TRBJ2-3; the D is unclear. Germline V gene lookup returns CDR1 LNHDA and CDR2 SQIVND (reference sequence). This CDR3 has 12 residues. V dropped 3 bases and J dropped 6 bases, with 7 bases sitting between them. This CDR3 reads CASSIRGDTQYF. The DNA for the CDR3 is TGTGCCAGTAGTATTCGCGGTGATACGCAGTATTTT.

The V call is TRBV30, the J call TRBJ2-1; 8 bases agree with TRBD2. CDR1 and CDR2 from the germline V gene are GTSNPN and SVGIG (reference sequence). V dropped 4 bases and J dropped 7; count of bases not matched to a gene: 9. The CDR3 length is 14 residues. CDR3 bases: TGTGCCTGGACCTTCGGCGGGAGGAGGAATGAGCAGTTCTTC. Protein sequence: CAWTFGGRRNEQFF.